This TCR beta chain was obtained from a study of blood T cell repertoires in COVID-19 (TCRdb year 2020). Notes on the research overall: Samples from collaborators originated in the United States, Italy and Spain and spanned both the acute and convalescent phases of COVID-19. The prospective study material was composed of cDNA or gDNA derived from T cells, B-cell-depleted T cells, or PBMCs. Subjects who had been exposed to COVID-19, were actively infected with it, or had recovered from it provided the deeply sampled blood TCRbeta repertoires that made up the dataset. The repertoires were released in a freely available public database meant as a resource for research on the immune response to SARS-CoV-2. Samples came from the ongoing ImmuneRACE study (first 160 participants) plus 1,254 subjects from 6 global collaborators. Sample metadata almost always included a de-identified subject ID, COVID-19 status, age in years and sex. Where available, HLA class I and class II types were obtained from metadata supplied by the sample provider rather than from assay-based typing. The study at large found these results: How much clinical and demographic metadata was included differed by source and by participant, and the metadata was provided uncurated.

The V end loses 9 bases and the J end loses 4 bases, and a stretch of 12 bases separates them. The CDR3 spans 12 residues, from the cysteine through the phenylalanine. Only the CDR3 portion is preserved as DNA: 36 bases, with reading frame beginning at the first base. In regard to this clone: Its antigen specificity is not known. Per-base quality was not reported, and no clone a single base away is much larger than it.

Whole blood was collected in K2EDTA tubes by collaborating institutions according to the institutions' own protocols. For TCRbeta analysis, collaborator samples were shipped as frozen whole blood, as isolated PBMCs, or as DNA extracted from either sample type. TCRbeta CDR3 regions were amplified from genomic DNA by means of the immunoSEQ Assay, a bias-controlled multiplex PCR. The published analysis was carried out like this. Nucleated cell counts per sample were estimated from amplification of reference gene primers within the assay. To quantify the absolute abundance of each unique TCRbeta CDR3 rearrangement, sequence reads were collapsed and filtered. For each sample, productive Simpson clonality was calculated as the square root of Simpson's diversity index across productive rearrangements. TCRdb obtained this table from immuneACCESS and retained in-frame rearrangements with V and J assigned. These tables miss some clones; where compared with another copy, unresolved V genes account for less than half of the shortfall, and the remainder is unexplained. V, J and clone size reflect that table, while D and trimming were determined from the DNA. The sample profile shows some 56,000 clones; less than 90% of them were found once. 10% to 15% of the sample is held by the ten biggest clonotypes.

Recombination connected TRBV12-3 or TRBV12-4 to TRBJ1-2; confidence is insufficient to name the D gene. The material sequenced was peripheral blood. The sequence was collected from a woman of 80 years or more with acute or convalescent COVID-19. The DNA sequence is given as TGTGCCAGTGGAGTCGGCGGCTATGGCTACACCTTC. It specifies CASGVGGYGYTF.